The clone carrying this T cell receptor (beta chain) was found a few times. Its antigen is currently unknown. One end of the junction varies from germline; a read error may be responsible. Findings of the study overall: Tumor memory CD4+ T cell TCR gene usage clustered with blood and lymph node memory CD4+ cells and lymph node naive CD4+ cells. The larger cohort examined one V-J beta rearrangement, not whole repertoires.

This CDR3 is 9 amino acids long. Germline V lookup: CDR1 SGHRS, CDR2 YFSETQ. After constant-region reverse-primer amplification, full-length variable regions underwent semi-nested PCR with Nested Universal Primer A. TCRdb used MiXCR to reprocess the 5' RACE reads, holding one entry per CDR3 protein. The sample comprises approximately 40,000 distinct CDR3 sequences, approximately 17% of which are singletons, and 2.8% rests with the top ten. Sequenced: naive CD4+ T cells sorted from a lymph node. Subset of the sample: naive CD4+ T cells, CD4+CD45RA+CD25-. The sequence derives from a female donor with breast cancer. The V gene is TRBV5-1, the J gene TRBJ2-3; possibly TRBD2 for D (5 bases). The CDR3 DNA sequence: TGCGCCAGCAGTATAACCGGGAATTTT. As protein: CASSITGNF.